This T cell receptor beta chain was recovered during a study of blood T cell repertoires in COVID-19. Background on the study: The samples span acute and convalescent COVID-19 from the United States, Italy and Spain. Sources were T cells, B-cell-depleted T cells, or PBMCs; the material itself was cDNA or gDNA.

This CDR3 region has 14 residues. Germline V lookup: CDR1 DFQATT, CDR2 SNEGSKA (reference sequence). Trimming shortened V by 3 bases and J by 5 bases, and 16 bases separated the two germline ends. Assay used: immunoSEQ multiplex PCR; TCRdb lists only in-frame clones, some missing. This table holds 75,000 to 100,000 clones, 86% found once. The sample comprised peripheral blood. The chain joins TRBV20-1 to TRBJ2-5, with a possible D match to TRBD2 (5 bases). The TCR comes from an elderly man with acute or convalescent COVID-19. Here the CDR3 reads CSASFLAQKETQYF. For the CDR3, the DNA is TGCAGTGCTAGTTTCCTAGCCCAAAAGGAGACCCAGTACTTC.